By share, the clone carrying this TCR beta chain ranks as large. Its cognate antigen is unknown. Libraries were prepared by immunoSEQ multiplex PCR; TCRdb keeps only in-frame clonotypes and omits some of them. The sample has 9,000 to 15,000 clones; about 78% are singletons. V lost 3 bases to trimming and J lost 8 bases, with 22 bases between them. The CDR3 is 16 amino acids. Germline V gene lookup returns CDR1 SEHNR and CDR2 FQNEAQ (reference sequence). The data were taken from a study of tumor-infiltrating lymphocytes in localized non-small cell lung cancer. Study-level results: TCRbeta sequencing showed higher T cell infiltration in tumors than uninvolved lung. Immunotypes IM1 and IM2 had similar TCR-derived T-cell fractions. Technical variation could not be separated from intratumor heterogeneity here.

Input material: uninvolved lung tissue not adjacent to the tumor. The chain carries TRBV7-9 and TRBJ1-2; D is possibly TRBD1 (5 bases). The sequence derives from a human donor with non-small cell lung cancer. CDR3 sequence: CASSFGDGVQIGGYTF. For the CDR3, the DNA is TGTGCCAGCAGCTTTGGGGACGGAGTGCAAATTGGAGGCTACACCTTC.